What follows are 29 T cell receptor beta chains derived from one specimen sequenced in a study of blood T cell repertoires in COVID-19. Data came from immunoSEQ multiplex PCR; TCRdb stores just in-frame clones and leaves some out. The data contain roughly 95,000 clones, around 81% of them singletons. The material sequenced was peripheral blood. Receptors originate from a man aged 55 to 69 with acute or convalescent COVID-19.

The chain carries TRBV20-1 and TRBJ2-3, with 12 nucleotides matching TRBD2. V dropped 5 bases and J dropped 2; count of bases not matched to a gene: 11. Germline-derived CDR1 and CDR2 are DFQATT and SNEGSKA (reference sequence). The length of the CDR3 is 17 residues. The CDR3 nucleotides are TGCAGTGCTCGTGCGGGACTAGCGGGTGCTACCACAGATACGCAGTATTTT. It translates to CSARAGLAGATTDTQYF.

This chain joins TRBV9 and TRBJ2-1; D is possibly TRBD1 (6 bases). Germline loops: CDR1 SGDLS, CDR2 YYNGEE. The CDR3 covers 13 residues. With 3 bases removed from V and 9 bases from J, the gap between germline ends came to 13 bases. CDR3 region: CASSARMDSEQFF. The CDR3 bases are TGTGCCAGCAGCGCTAGAATGGACAGTGAGCAGTTCTTC. Full variable domain (outside the CDR3, taken from reference TRBV9 and TRBJ2-1): DSGVTQTPKHLITATGQRVTLRCSPRSGDLSVYWYQQSLDQGLQFLIQYYNGEERAKGNILERFSAQQFPDLHSELNLSSLELGDSALYFCASSARMDSEQFFGPGTRLTVL.

J is TRBJ2-2 and V is TRBV2, with unresolved D. This CDR3 has 14 residues. V lost 6 bases, J lost 0 bases, and 8 bases lay in between. CDR1 and CDR2 from the germline V gene are SNHLY and FYNNEI. Here the CDR3 DNA reads TGTGCCAGCAGAGCCGGGTCGAACACCGGGGAGCTGTTTTTT. Translation: CASRAGSNTGELFF.

The chain carries TRBV19 and TRBJ1-4, with D uncertain. This CDR3 is built from 15 residues. Germline V gene sequence: CDR1 LNHDA, CDR2 SQIVND (reference sequence). Trimming took off 8 bases at V and 7 bases at J, with 20 bases between the two ends. CDR3 nucleotide sequence: TGTGCCAGTTTTACCTATACGGGTTCTGGTGAAAAACTGTTTTTT. It is translated as CASFTYTGSGEKLFF.

This clone was observed a single time. This chain connects TRBV5-4 to TRBJ2-2, with 11 bases identical to TRBD1. Trimming took 2 bases from V and 3 from J; bases not matched to a gene: 3. The CDR3 loop spans 16 amino acids. CDR1 is SGHNT, CDR2 YYREEE, per germline (reference sequence). CDR3 coding DNA: TGTGCCAGCAGCTTTCCGGGACAGGGGGACACCGGGGAGCTGTTTTTT. Its translation: CASSFPGQGDTGELFF.

This clone was seen only once. V is TRBV15 and J is TRBJ2-3, with D possibly being TRBD1 (6 bases). Trimming left V 0 bases short and J 4 bases short, with 17 bases between. In germline, CDR1 is LNHNV, CDR2 YYDKDF (reference sequence). The CDR3 sequence is 17 residues long. This chain's CDR3 is CATSRDLFNPGADTQYF. For the CDR3, the DNA is TGTGCCACCAGCAGAGACCTCTTTAATCCAGGGGCAGATACGCAGTATTTT.

In this sample, this clone turned up a few times. In nucleotides, the CDR3 is TGTGCCAGCAGCGCAATAACAGGTCTCTCTGGAAACACCATATATTTT. Translating gives CASSAITGLSGNTIYF. The chain joins TRBV9 to TRBJ1-3; maybe TRBD1 (5 bases). The CDR3 has 16 residues. Germline lookup yields CDR1 SGDLS and CDR2 YYNGEE. The ends were cut back, 3 bases at V and 0 bases at J, with 13 bases in the middle.

The rearrangement uses TRBV3-1 (or the pseudogene TRBV3-2) and TRBJ2-3; the D is unclear. The V end lost 11 bases, the J end lost 0 bases, and 12 bases lay between the germline ends. The germline gives CDR1 LGHDT, CDR2 YNNKEL (reference sequence). CDR3 length: 13 residues. The CDR3 nucleotides are TGTGCCGCGCAGGAAAGGAGCACAGATACGCAGTATTTT. Translating it yields CAAQERSTDTQYF.

About this clone: A much larger clone lies one base from this, so it may be a read error. This chain uses TRBV24-1 with TRBJ1-5; TRBD1 might be the D (6 bases). V lost 3 bases, J lost 7 bases, and 9 bases lay in between. Germline V CDR1 and CDR2: KGHDR, SFDVKD. CDR3 length: 13 amino acids. The CDR3 is CATSDQGMQPQHF. CDR3 nucleotide sequence: TGTGCCACCAGTGATCAGGGGATGCAGCCCCAGCATTTT.

This chain joins TRBV2 and TRBJ1-1, with D possibly being TRBD1 (5 bases). Germline lookup yields CDR1 SNHLY and CDR2 FYNNEI. The CDR3 runs to 15 residues. Deletions cut 5 bases from V and 4 bases from J, with 17 bases between. In DNA form, the CDR3 reads TGTGCCAGCAGTCTGGCCGACCGCGGGGGCACTGAAGCTTTCTTT. It codes for CASSLADRGGTEAFF.

The J gene is TRBJ1-3, the V gene TRBV11-2, with a possible D match to TRBD1 (6 bases). The CDR3 runs 14 residues. Deletions cut 6 bases from V and 4 bases from J, with 13 bases between. Germline V lookup: CDR1 SGHAT, CDR2 FQNNGV. The CDR3 here is CASRQQGSGNTIYF. CDR3 bases: TGTGCCAGCAGACAACAGGGTTCGGGAAACACCATATATTTT.

This clone has just a few counts. The CDR3 nucleotides read TGTGCCAGCAGTGACAGAACCTACGAGCAGTACGTC. It yields the protein CASSDRTYEQYV. The rearrangement links TRBV2 to TRBJ2-7; D not resolved. The CDR3 contains 12 residues. V was cut by 3 bases and J by 2 bases, with 5 bases left in between. Germline CDR1 reads SNHLY; CDR2 reads FYNNEI.

CDR3 sequence: CASSSNRGNEQFF. The CDR3 nucleotides read TGTGCCAGCAGCTCCAACAGGGGGAATGAGCAGTTCTTC. The rearrangement links TRBV12-3 or TRBV12-4 to TRBJ2-1, with TRBD1 identical over 8 bases. The CDR3 has 13 residues. V shed 6 bases, J shed 7 bases, and the junction held 5 bases outside the gene matches.

The chain couples TRBV11-3 to TRBJ1-2; 8 nucleotides align to TRBD1. The junction had 13 bases not matched to a gene; V was cut back by 1 base and J by 6 bases. CDR1 is SGHNT, CDR2 YENEEA, per germline. This CDR3 has 17 residues. The CDR3 DNA follows: TGTGCCAGCAGCTTAGCCGCCGGGGCAGGGGGCGCGGATGGCTACACCTTC. Its protein is CASSLAAGAGGADGYTF.

V usage is TRBV5-4 and J usage is TRBJ1-2, with 8 bases lining up with TRBD1. This CDR3 is built from 15 residues. Germline CDR1 is SGHNT and CDR2 is YYREEE (reference sequence). Trimming cost V 4 bases and J 6 bases; bases outside gene matches: 11. Here the CDR3 DNA reads TGTGCCAGCAGCACAAACAGGGGGAGTTTGCATGGCTACACCTTC. Translation gives CASSTNRGSLHGYTF.

This sequence joins TRBV19 and TRBJ1-4; tentatively, D is TRBD1 (5 bases). From germline, CDR1 is LNHDA and CDR2 SQIVND (reference sequence). The CDR3 length is 15 residues. Trimming took off 4 bases at V and 3 bases at J, with 12 bases between the two ends. In DNA, the CDR3 is TGTGCCAGTAGTAGGGGGGACGGATCTAATGAAAAACTGTTTTTT. It is translated as CASSRGDGSNEKLFF.

The chain uses TRBV6-5 and TRBJ2-1; 10 nucleotides line up with TRBD2. Germline V lookup: CDR1 MNHEY, CDR2 SVGAGI. With V trimmed by 6 bases and J by 4 bases, 6 bases remained unmatched. The CDR3 runs 15 residues. The CDR3 DNA is TGTGCCAGCAGGAAAGCGGGAGGGGAGTACAATGAGCAGTTCTTC. The encoded protein is CASRKAGGEYNEQFF.

The gene calls are TRBV18 and TRBJ1-3; 10 bases are shared with TRBD1. The V gene's germline CDR1 is KGHSH and CDR2 LQKENI. The CDR3 length is 15 residues. V lost 3 bases to trimming and J lost 11 bases; unmatched junction nucleotides: 10. The CDR3 loop is CASSPRDRGLRPIYF. CDR3 nucleotides: TGTGCCAGCTCACCCCGGGACAGGGGTCTACGGCCCATATATTTT.

The chain is built from TRBV6-5 and TRBJ1-5; D is ambiguous. This CDR3 contains 11 residues. The V end was cut by 6 bases, the J end by 11 bases, with 11 bases between. Germline-derived CDR1 and CDR2 are MNHEY and SVGAGI. The CDR3 nucleotides read TGTGCCAGCAGCATACTGGAGTCCCAGCATTTT. The encoded protein is CASSILESQHF.

V usage is TRBV13 and J usage is TRBJ1-2, with a weak D call TRBD1 (5 bases). With 2 bases removed from V and 0 bases from J, the gap between germline ends came to 10 bases. This CDR3 spans 15 amino acids. The germline V gene has CDR1 PRHDT and CDR2 FYEKMQ (reference sequence). The CDR3 reads CASSLRGTPNYGYTF. The CDR3 nucleotides read TGTGCCAGCAGCTTACGGGGGACCCCTAACTATGGCTACACCTTC. The full variable domain, its missing parts supplied by reference TRBV13 and TRBJ1-2, is AAGVIQSPRHLIKEKRETATLKCYPIPRHDTVYWYQQGPGQDPQFLISFYEKMQSDKGSIPDRFSAQQFSDYHSELNMSSLELGDSALYFCASSLRGTPNYGYTFGSGTRLTVV.

The chain combines TRBV11-3 with TRBJ2-3; 7 bases agree with TRBD1. V dropped 8 bases and J dropped 5; count of bases not matched to a gene: 10. The germline V gene has CDR1 SGHNT and CDR2 YENEEA. The CDR3 has 14 residues. The CDR3 sequence is CASGHRGVVDTQYF. CDR3 nucleotide sequence: TGTGCCAGCGGTCACAGGGGAGTAGTAGATACGCAGTATTTT.

This clone came up once. The V gene is TRBV5-4, the J gene TRBJ2-6, with a tentative D call TRBD1 (6 bases). CDR3 length: 16 residues. The V end was cut by 7 bases, the J end by 0 bases, with 14 bases between. CDR1 is SGHNT, CDR2 YYREEE, per germline (reference sequence). For the CDR3, the DNA is TGTGCCAGCCCCTCCAGGGGAAGCTCTGGGGCCAACGTCCTGACTTTC. Amino acid sequence: CASPSRGSSGANVLTF.

This clone occurred many times. The chain joins TRBV11-3 to TRBJ2-2; 8 bases are a match to TRBD1. This CDR3 contains 15 residues. V trimming: 3 bases; J trimming: 7 bases; junction bases outside the gene matches: 7. CDR1 is SGHNT and CDR2 is YENEEA in the germline V gene. The CDR3 DNA reads TGTGCCAGCAGCTTGAGGCAGGGGGCTAACGGGGAGCTGTTTTTT. This translates into CASSLRQGANGELFF.

The rearrangement uses TRBV7-3 and TRBJ2-2; the D is unclear. V was trimmed by 5 bases and J by 4 bases, leaving 11 bases between them. CDR1 SGHTA and CDR2 FQGTGA come from the germline V gene. The CDR3 runs to 14 residues. CDR3 coding DNA: TGTGCCAGCAGCAACCGCACGGGCACCGGGGAGCTGTTTTTT. Translating gives CASSNRTGTGELFF.

CDR3 amino acids: CASGPLNTEAFF. The DNA of the CDR3 is TGTGCTAGTGGTCCCTTGAACACTGAAGCTTTCTTT. The rearrangement links TRBV12-5 to TRBJ1-1; D remains unclear. CDR1 is LGHNT and CDR2 is FRNRAP in the germline V gene. This CDR3 spans 12 amino acids. Trimming removed 5 bases from V and 0 bases from J, with 4 bases in between.

J is TRBJ1-5 and V is TRBV18; a possible D gene is TRBD1 (5 bases). This CDR3 contains 15 residues. V was cut by 6 bases and J by 3 bases, with 15 bases left in between. From germline, CDR1 is KGHSH and CDR2 LQKENI. For the CDR3, the DNA is TGTGCCAGCTCCCTCTATGACAGTACCAATCAGCCCCAGCATTTT. It encodes CASSLYDSTNQPQHF.

The rearrangement joins TRBV18 to TRBJ1-2, with D possibly TRBD1 on 6 matching bases. The germline CDR1 and CDR2 sequences are KGHSH and LQKENI. V lost 3 bases and J 6 bases, leaving 17 bases between the germline ends. This CDR3 is 15 amino acids long. The DNA for the CDR3 is TGTGCCAGCTCACCGGATTTTGCAGGGGTGAATGGCTACACCTTC. It translates to CASSPDFAGVNGYTF.

The chain has TRBV14 and TRBJ1-6, with D hard to call. The germline V gene has CDR1 SGHDN and CDR2 FVKESK. The germline V and J ends were trimmed by 3 bases and 7 bases, with 10 bases remaining between them. The length of the CDR3 is 14 residues. The CDR3 DNA sequence: TGTGCCAGCAGCCAGGTTGACTGGAATTCACCCCTCCACTTT. This sequence encodes CASSQVDWNSPLHF. Looking up the rest from reference TRBV14 and TRBJ1-6 gives the full variable domain: EAGVTQFPSHSVIEKGQTVTLRCDPISGHDNLYWYRRVMGKEIKFLLHFVKESKQDESGMPNNRFLAERTGGTYSTLKVQPAELEDSGVYFCASSQVDWNSPLHFGNGTRLTVT.

V usage is TRBV3-1 (or the pseudogene TRBV3-2) and J usage is TRBJ2-5, with 7 positions matching TRBD1. CDR1 is LGHDT and CDR2 is YNNKEL in the germline V gene (reference sequence). The CDR3 extends over 14 amino acids. Trimming at V came to 0 bases and at J to 5 bases, leaving 3 bases not matched to a gene. Written as DNA, the CDR3 is TGTGCCAGCAGCCAAGATATAGGGGGCGAGACCCAGTACTTC. It yields the protein CASSQDIGGETQYF.